The T cell receptor (beta chain) described here comes from a study of blood T cell repertoires in COVID-19. Study in general: The United States, Italy and Spain provided the acute and convalescent COVID-19 samples.

This CDR3 contains 16 residues. V lost 4 bases and J 3 bases, leaving 19 bases between the germline ends. Germline loops: CDR1 MGHDK, CDR2 SYGVNS. Patients in Seattle were enrolled during active infection, then followed longitudinally. Libraries were prepared by immunoSEQ multiplex PCR; TCRdb keeps only in-frame clonotypes and omits some of them. The table records under 200,000 clones, around 86% of them present only once. The sequence derives from a man in his 60s with COVID-19, enrolled during active disease. The chain combines TRBV25-1 with TRBJ2-7; a possible D gene is TRBD1 (7 bases). The sequenced material came from peripheral blood. The CDR3 loop is CASSGLRAGGFYEQYF. In nucleotides, the CDR3 is TGTGCCAGCAGTGGACTTAGGGCAGGGGGGTTCTACGAGCAGTACTTC.